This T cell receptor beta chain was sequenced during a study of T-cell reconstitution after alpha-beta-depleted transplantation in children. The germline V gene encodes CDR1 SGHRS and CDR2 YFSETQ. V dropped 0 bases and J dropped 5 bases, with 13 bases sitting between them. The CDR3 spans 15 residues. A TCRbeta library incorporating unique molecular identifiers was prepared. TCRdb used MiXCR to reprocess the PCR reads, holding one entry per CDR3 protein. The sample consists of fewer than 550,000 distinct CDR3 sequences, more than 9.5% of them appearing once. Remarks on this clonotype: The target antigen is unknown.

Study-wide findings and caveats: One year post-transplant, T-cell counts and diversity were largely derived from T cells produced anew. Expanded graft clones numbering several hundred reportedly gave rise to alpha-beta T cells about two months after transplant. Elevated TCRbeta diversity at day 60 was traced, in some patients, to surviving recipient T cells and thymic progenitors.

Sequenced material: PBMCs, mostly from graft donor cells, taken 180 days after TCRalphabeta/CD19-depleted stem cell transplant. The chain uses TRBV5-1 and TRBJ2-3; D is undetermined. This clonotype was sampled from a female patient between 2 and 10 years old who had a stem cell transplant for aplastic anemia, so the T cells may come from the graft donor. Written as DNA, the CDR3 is TGCGCCAGCAGCTTGGAACCCAGAGGTGGAGATACGCAGTATTTT. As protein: CASSLEPRGGDTQYF.